Each of the 13 T cell receptor beta chains below was sequenced from the same sample in a study of T cells in tumors after PD-1 blockade. Profiled with immunoSEQ multiplex PCR; TCRdb holds only in-frame clones, not every one. This sample carries about 48,000 clones, roughly 80% of them seen once, and the ten largest clones take approximately 4.1%. The input for sequencing was PBMCs, taken before anti-PD-1 treatment. Receptor source: a human donor with basal cell carcinoma.

V is TRBV5-1 and J is TRBJ2-2; D may correspond to TRBD1 or TRBD2 (6 bases each). Germline CDR1 is SGHRS and CDR2 is YFSETQ. The V gene lost 1 base and the J gene lost 10 bases, with 14 bases spanning the gap. The CDR3 is 14 amino acids. The CDR3 DNA is TGCGCCAGCAGCTTGATGGGGGGCAAAGTGGAGCTGTTTTTT. Translated: CASSLMGGKVELFF. Filled out from reference TRBV5-1 and TRBJ2-2, the complete variable domain reads KAGVTQTPRYLIKTRGQQVTLSCSPISGHRSVSWYQQTPGQGLQFLFEYFSETQRNKGNFPGRFSGRQFSNSRSEMNVSTLELGDSALYLCASSLMGGKVELFFGEGSRLTVL.

This chain links TRBV6-2 or TRBV6-3 with TRBJ1-4; no clear D. The CDR3 runs to 15 residues. Germline assignment: CDR1 MNHEY and CDR2 SVGEGT. V dropped 5 bases and J dropped 0 bases, with 10 bases sitting between them. For the CDR3, the DNA is TGTGCCAGCAGTCCAGGAGGTGCAACTAATGAAAAACTGTTTTTT. Protein sequence: CASSPGGATNEKLFF.

Only a few counts were recorded for this clone. V gene TRBV2 combines with J gene TRBJ1-1; D gene ambiguous. Per germline, CDR1 SNHLY and CDR2 FYNNEI. This CDR3 has 11 residues. V lost 8 bases to trimming and J lost 5 bases, with 9 bases between them. The DNA for the CDR3 is TGTGCCAGCCAGATTATGACTGAAGCTTTCTTT. Protein product: CASQIMTEAFF.

This clone was seen only a few times. The CDR3 DNA is TGTGCCAGCAGCTTAACGGCGGGGGGCCCGGGGGGAACCGGGGAGCTGTTTTTT. Protein: CASSLTAGGPGGTGELFF. This chain joins TRBV7-2 and TRBJ2-2; 8 nucleotides agree with TRBD2. Germline assignment: CDR1 SGHTA and CDR2 FQGNSA. CDR3 length: 18 residues. The V and J ends lost 2 bases and 5 bases, in that order; junction bases with no gene match: 13.

V and J are TRBV10-2 and TRBJ1-2; 7 bases agree with TRBD1. Germline values: CDR1 WSHSY, CDR2 SAAADI. This CDR3 comprises 14 residues. Trimming removed 8 bases from V and 7 bases from J; junction bases left unmatched: 13. In DNA form, the CDR3 reads TGCGCCAGCGGGAACTCTGACAGGGCGAGTGGCTACACCTTC. It translates to CASGNSDRASGYTF.

The chain combines TRBV4-1 with TRBJ2-5, with TRBD2 matching 7 bases. The J segment lost 2 bases and the V segment lost 1 base, leaving 13 bases of the junction unmatched. Germline CDR1 MGHRA, CDR2 YSYEKL. CDR3 length: 18 residues. In DNA, the CDR3 is TGCGCCAGCAGCCAAGGGGTCCGGGGGGACCCAACACAAGAGACCCAGTACTTC. This encodes CASSQGVRGDPTQETQYF.

The CDR3 protein is CASTSQGRSPLHF. The CDR3 DNA reads as TGTGCCAGCACCTCACAGGGGAGGTCACCCCTCCACTTT. This chain connects TRBV3-1 (or the pseudogene TRBV3-2) to TRBJ1-6, with 7 nucleotides matching TRBD1. This CDR3 has 13 amino acids. The J segment lost 10 bases and the V segment lost 7 bases, leaving 7 bases of the junction unmatched. The germline V gene has CDR1 LGHDT and CDR2 YNNKEL (reference sequence).

V gene TRBV7-2 combines with J gene TRBJ2-5, with 11 bases fitting TRBD1. This CDR3 has 15 amino acids. Germline V gene lookup returns CDR1 SGHTA and CDR2 FQGNSA. J lost 5 bases, V lost 5 bases, and 7 bases had no gene match. The CDR3 here is CASSVLGQGVETQYF. CDR3 sequence (DNA): TGTGCCAGCAGCGTCCTGGGACAGGGGGTTGAGACCCAGTACTTC.

The chain is built from TRBV9 and TRBJ2-5; D is ambiguous. This CDR3 region has 13 residues. Trimming shortened V by 0 bases and J by 0 bases, and 3 bases separated the two germline ends. Germline lookup yields CDR1 SGDLS and CDR2 YYNGEE. In DNA form, the CDR3 reads TGTGCCAGCAGCGTAGCTCACCAAGAGACCCAGTACTTC. It is translated as CASSVAHQETQYF.

The chain employs TRBV18 and TRBJ2-7; no firm D call. The CDR3 is 14 residues long. V was trimmed by 2 bases and J by 2 bases, leaving 10 bases between them. From germline, CDR1 is KGHSH and CDR2 LQKENI. The CDR3 sequence: CASSPESAAYEQYF. CDR3 nucleotides: TGTGCCAGCTCACCAGAGTCGGCAGCCTACGAGCAGTACTTC. Complete variable domain (other parts from reference TRBV18 and TRBJ2-7): NAGVMQNPRHLVRRRGQEARLRCSPMKGHSHVYWYRQLPEEGLKFMVYLQKENIIDESGMPKERFSAEFPKEGPSILRIQQVVRGDSAAYFCASSPESAAYEQYFGPGTRLTVT.

The rearrangement links TRBV30 to TRBJ2-1; the D is unclear. V was cut by 1 base and J by 8 bases, with 6 bases left in between. This CDR3 contains 11 residues. CDR1 and CDR2 (germline): GTSNPN, SVGIG (reference sequence). CDR3 loop: CAWSGRDEQFF. As DNA, the CDR3 is TGTGCCTGGAGTGGTCGAGATGAGCAGTTCTTC.

V gene TRBV18 combines with J gene TRBJ2-3; possible D gene TRBD2, 6 bases. The CDR3 is made up of 15 amino acids. Trimming removed 5 bases at V and 0 bases at J, with 12 bases between. Per germline, CDR1 KGHSH and CDR2 LQKENI. The CDR3 protein is CASSGGESSTDTQYF. CDR3 nucleotides: TGTGCCAGCTCAGGAGGGGAATCTAGCACAGATACGCAGTATTTT.

This chain joins TRBV6-4 and TRBJ2-3; D unclear. V lost 0 bases, J lost 6 bases, and 1 base lay in between. Germline CDR1 is MRHNA and CDR2 is SNTAGT. CDR3 length: 11 residues. DNA for the CDR3: TGTGCCAGCAGTGACTCCGATACGCAGTATTTT. Its protein product is CASSDSDTQYF.